What follows is one T cell receptor (beta chain) and its context. Its antigen is unidentified. This sample was included in a study of response to subunit inactivated influenza vaccine. The study, taken as a whole, reports: Authors suggested each seasonal flu vaccination may recruit only limited numbers of new T cells.

CDR1 SGHVS and CDR2 FQNEAQ come from the germline V gene. The length of the CDR3 is 16 residues. Trimming took 0 bases from V and 7 from J, leaving 16 bases between them. TCRdb fed the RT-PCR reads into MiXCR, producing one record per CDR3 protein. The table shows 550,000 to 600,000 distinct CDR3 sequences, with 10% to 15% occurring only once. Specimen: PBMCs from blood, collected on the day of vaccination. The receptor comes from a man aged 50-60 years who received an inactivated influenza vaccine. The chain uses TRBV7-8 and TRBJ2-1; D is possibly TRBD2 (5 bases). The CDR3 loop reads CASSLADRGFWNEQFF. The CDR3 coding sequence is TGTGCCAGCAGCTTAGCGGATCGGGGATTCTGGAATGAGCAGTTCTTC. The full variable domain, in which reference TRBV7-8 and TRBJ2-1 provide the parts outside the CDR3, is GAGVSQSPRYKVAKRGQDVALRCDPISGHVSLFWYQQALGQGPEFLTYFQNEAQLDKSGLPSDRFFAERPEGSVSTLKIQRTQQEDSAVYLCASSLADRGFWNEQFFGPGTRLTVL.